This record looks at one TCR beta chain sequence and its context. Antigen specificity is unknown. With a much larger clone just one base away, this may be a read error. The authors ran a second PCR of roughly 6 to 12 cycles using a sample-barcoded 5' primer and a J-beta primer mix. TCRdb re-derived calls from the 5' RACE reads in MiXCR, one entry per CDR3 protein. The repertoire consists of about 730,000 distinct CDR3 sequences, with roughly 44% occurring once and the leading ten covering roughly 19%. The extraction recovered at least 5.5 micrograms of total RNA per sample. The sample originates from a study of blood T cells in healthy people across ages. Background on the study: About one barcoded TCR beta cDNA was captured per two T cells.

Study conclusions and caveats: Donors of long life had a larger count of naive CD4+ cells and greater diversity than aged donors. Per million T cells, the diversity of TCR beta decreased roughly linearly as age advanced.

V was pared by 0 bases and J by 6 bases, with 14 bases between. The CDR3 loop spans 15 amino acids. CDR1 and CDR2 (germline): SGHRS, YFSETQ. Sequenced input: blood. The source is a woman aged 60-70 years in good health. This chain joins TRBV5-1 and TRBJ2-3; tentatively, D is TRBD2 (6 bases). CDR3 residues: CASSLGRGETDTQYF. As DNA, the CDR3 is TGCGCCAGCAGCTTGGGTCGCGGGGAGACGGATACGCAGTATTTT.